The subject of this entry is one T cell receptor (beta chain). The repertoire was sequenced with immunoSEQ multiplex PCR; TCRdb's copy has only in-frame clones and lacks some. The sample contains roughly 240,000 clones, around nine tenths of which appear only once. CDR1 SGHRS and CDR2 YFSETQ come from the germline V gene. This CDR3 comprises 14 residues. The V end was cut by 2 bases, the J end by 3 bases, with 12 bases between. This record comes from a study of blood T cell repertoires in COVID-19. The receptor was derived from an older woman who had recovered from COVID-19. The V and J genes are TRBV5-1 and TRBJ2-7; TRBD1 might be the D (5 bases). Material for sequencing was peripheral blood. CDR3 loop: CASSLSGNNYEQYF. DNA of the CDR3: TGCGCCAGCAGCTTATCAGGGAATAACTACGAGCAGTACTTC.